These 30 T cell receptor beta chains originate from one sample sequenced in a study of OX40 agonist ivuxolimab in advanced cancers. Produced via immunoSEQ multiplex PCR; TCRdb's table is partial and in-frame only. The repertoire consists of about 38,000 clones, with about 74% occurring once and the leading ten covering around 12%. The sample was CD4+ or CD8+ T cells sorted from blood, taken in a trial of the OX40 agonist ivuxolimab. The origin of the receptors is an adult with an advanced solid tumor such as melanoma, head and neck, liver or kidney cancer.

The chain joins TRBV6-1 to TRBJ1-2; TRBD1 might be the D (6 bases). The CDR3 totals 13 residues. The V end was cut by 7 bases, the J end by 4 bases, with 13 bases between. CDR1 MNHNS and CDR2 SASEGT come from the germline V gene. CDR3 bases: TGTGCCAGCATTCCCACAGGGACCTATGGCTACACCTTC. Translating gives CASIPTGTYGYTF.

J is TRBJ1-1 and V is TRBV7-9; D remains ambiguous. Trimming left V 5 bases short and J 1 base short, with 11 bases between. Germline V gives CDR1 SEHNR, CDR2 FQNEAQ (reference sequence). This CDR3 has 14 amino acids. The CDR3 reads CASSPDLANTEAFF. The CDR3 DNA follows: TGTGCCAGCAGCCCCGATTTAGCGAACACTGAAGCTTTCTTT.

The chain combines TRBV7-2 with TRBJ1-2; TRBD1 aligns across 9 bases. Germline V lookup: CDR1 SGHTA, CDR2 FQGNSA. Germline trimming cut 5 bases from V and 6 bases from J; bases unmatched to any gene: 4. There are 13 residues in the CDR3. The CDR3: CASSPGQGNGYTF. DNA for the CDR3: TGTGCCAGCAGCCCGGGACAGGGAAATGGCTACACCTTC. The full variable domain, in which reference TRBV7-2 and TRBJ1-2 provide the parts outside the CDR3, is GAGVSQSPSNKVTEKGKDVELRCDPISGHTALYWYRQSLGQGLEFLIYFQGNSAPDKSGLPSDRFSAERTGGSVSTLTIQRTQQEDSAVYLCASSPGQGNGYTFGSGTRLTVV.

A note on this clone: Other DNA sequences in this sample translate to the same CDR3. The J gene is TRBJ2-2, the V gene TRBV28; TRBD1 aligns across 9 bases. Germline V gene lookup returns CDR1 MDHEN and CDR2 SYDVKM. V shed 4 bases and J 6 bases; nucleotides not matched to a gene: 6. This CDR3 comprises 15 residues. The chain's CDR3 is CASSSGDRVAGELFF. In nucleotides, the CDR3 is TGTGCCAGCAGTTCCGGGGACAGGGTAGCCGGGGAGCTGTTTTTT.

The J gene is TRBJ2-3, the V gene TRBV27; D is possibly TRBD2 (5 bases). The CDR3 has 12 amino acids. Per the germline V gene, CDR1 is MNHEY and CDR2 is SMNVEV (reference sequence). Between the trimmed V and J ends, which lost 6 bases and 6 bases, there was a span of 10 bases. CDR3 DNA sequence: TGTGCCAGCAGGTCGGGGATGGATACGCAGTATTTT. This gives the protein CASRSGMDTQYF.

This chain uses TRBV11-2 with TRBJ2-2; D gene unclear. The V end lost 6 bases, the J end lost 5 bases, and 10 bases lay between the germline ends. This CDR3 has 13 residues. From germline, CDR1 is SGHAT and CDR2 FQNNGV. CDR3 bases: TGTGCCAGCAGTCTAGGGATGACCGGGGAGCTGTTTTTT. Its protein is CASSLGMTGELFF.

The V call is TRBV7-9, the J call TRBJ2-3; possibly TRBD2 for D (5 bases). This CDR3 has 16 residues. Germline CDR1 is SEHNR and CDR2 is FQNEAQ (reference sequence). The V gene lost 0 bases and the J gene lost 1 base, with 11 bases spanning the gap. CDR3 DNA: TGTGCCAGCAGCTTAGCGGTTGGTAGCGGCACAGATACGCAGTATTTT. It yields the protein CASSLAVGSGTDTQYF.

The chain couples TRBV7-6 to TRBJ2-1; D gene ambiguous. This CDR3 spans 12 amino acids. The germline gives CDR1 SGHVS, CDR2 FNYEAQ. With 3 bases removed from V and 7 bases from J, the gap between germline ends came to 7 bases. The CDR3 here is CASSFKWNEQFF. The DNA for the CDR3 is TGTGCCAGCAGCTTTAAGTGGAATGAGCAGTTCTTC.

This sequence joins TRBV27 and TRBJ2-2; D ambiguous. The CDR3 is made up of 14 amino acids. Trimming took 10 bases from V and 1 from J, leaving 13 bases between them. Germline CDR1 MNHEY, CDR2 SMNVEV (reference sequence). CDR3: CATRMGWNTGELFF. Written as DNA, the CDR3 is TGTGCCACCCGAATGGGTTGGAACACCGGGGAGCTGTTTTTT.

V and J are TRBV10-2 and TRBJ2-7; D is undetermined. Per the germline V gene, CDR1 is WSHSY and CDR2 is SAAADI. CDR3 length equals 14 residues. The V end was cut by 2 bases, the J end by 3 bases, with 11 bases between. The CDR3 here is CASSETASSYEQYF. DNA for the CDR3: TGCGCCAGCAGTGAGACGGCTAGTAGCTACGAGCAGTACTTC.

The chain combines TRBV7-9 with TRBJ1-1, with a possible D match to TRBD1 (6 bases). Germline V gene lookup returns CDR1 SEHNR and CDR2 FQNEAQ (reference sequence). CDR3 length equals 13 residues. V lost 8 bases and J 7 bases, leaving 17 bases between the germline ends. The CDR3 DNA reads TGTGCCAGCTCGAATCAGGGGAATAGTGAAGCTTTCTTT. This encodes CASSNQGNSEAFF.

The chain joins TRBV5-5 to TRBJ2-6; D is undetermined. Trimming cost V 4 bases and J 0 bases, with 8 bases left between them. This CDR3 has 15 residues. CDR1 and CDR2 (germline): SGHKS, YYEKEE (reference sequence). CDR3 DNA sequence: TGTGCCAGCAGCCTTCAGGACTCTGGGGCCAACGTCCTGACTTTC. It is translated as CASSLQDSGANVLTF.

This clone appeared a single time. V gene TRBV4-3 combines with J gene TRBJ1-2; D unresolved. This CDR3 contains 16 residues. Germline CDR1 LGHNA, CDR2 YSLEER. The V end lost 0 bases, the J end lost 2 bases, and 13 bases lay between the germline ends. The DNA for the CDR3 is TGCGCCAGCAGCCAAGATCGGCCGGGAGGGAACTATGGCTACACCTTC. Its protein product is CASSQDRPGGNYGYTF.

The J gene is TRBJ2-7, the V gene TRBV6-5, with TRBD2 matching over 9 bases. With 2 bases clipped from V and 6 bases from J, the junction kept 8 bases outside the gene matches. Germline-derived CDR1 and CDR2 are MNHEY and SVGAGI. This CDR3 is built from 15 residues. Here the CDR3 DNA reads TGTGCCAGCAGTTACCCACCCTCAGCGGGAGGCGAGCAGTACTTC. The encoded protein is CASSYPPSAGGEQYF.

The rearrangement links TRBV7-2 to TRBJ2-1, with TRBD1 identical over 8 bases. CDR1 is SGHTA and CDR2 is FQGNSA in the germline V gene. Unmatched junction bases numbered 7, after V lost 6 bases and J lost 0 bases. CDR3 length: 16 amino acids. The CDR3 protein is CASRVRGTGSYNEQFF. The CDR3 region has the DNA TGTGCCAGCAGAGTTAGAGGGACAGGCTCCTACAATGAGCAGTTCTTC.

This clone was counted only a few times. The chain carries TRBV28 and TRBJ1-2; possible D gene TRBD1, 5 bases. Trimming left V 6 bases short and J 7 bases short, with 9 bases between. Per germline, CDR1 MDHEN and CDR2 SYDVKM. The CDR3 covers 11 residues. The CDR3 DNA reads TGTGCCAGCAGCTTGGGGGTTGGCTACACCTTC. It is translated as CASSLGVGYTF.

The rearrangement links TRBV7-9 to TRBJ2-7, with D perhaps matching TRBD2 (6 bases). The germline gives CDR1 SEHNR, CDR2 FQNEAQ (reference sequence). The CDR3 totals 14 residues. V was trimmed by 5 bases and J by 5 bases, leaving 16 bases between them. The CDR3 loop reads CASSPSPGGDEQYF. CDR3 coding DNA: TGTGCCAGCAGCCCATCCCCCGGCGGGGACGAGCAGTACTTC.

The chain couples TRBV9 to TRBJ2-1; 7 bases match TRBD2. This CDR3 region has 15 residues. V dropped 0 bases and J dropped 5; count of bases not matched to a gene: 5. Germline V CDR1 and CDR2: SGDLS, YYNGEE. This chain's CDR3 is CASSVGAGVDNEQFF. The CDR3 region has the DNA TGTGCCAGCAGCGTAGGTGCGGGAGTCGACAATGAGCAGTTCTTC.

The V and J genes are TRBV28 and TRBJ1-4; a possible D gene is TRBD1 (5 bases). CDR3 length: 14 residues. The V gene's germline CDR1 is MDHEN and CDR2 SYDVKM. The V and J ends lost 3 bases and 5 bases respectively, with 10 bases between them. The CDR3 region is CASSFGGRNEKLFF. The CDR3 nucleotides read TGTGCCAGCAGTTTTGGGGGGAGAAATGAAAAACTGTTTTTT.

In this sample, this clone is medium-sized. The chain has TRBV28 and TRBJ1-1; D call uncertain. Deletions cut 2 bases from V and 0 bases from J, with 10 bases between. Germline V CDR1 and CDR2: MDHEN, SYDVKM. The CDR3 sequence is 15 residues long. CDR3 amino acids: CASSLVPSVNTEAFF. The CDR3 DNA reads as TGTGCCAGCAGTTTAGTACCGTCGGTGAACACTGAAGCTTTCTTT.

The chain carries TRBV6-5 and TRBJ1-1, with D unclear. The length of the CDR3 is 16 residues. Germline lookup yields CDR1 MNHEY and CDR2 SVGAGI. Trimming took off 0 bases at V and 4 bases at J, with 15 bases between the two ends. The CDR3 DNA reads as TGTGCCAGCAGTTACTCAGGGAAACTGTTAGGCACTGAAGCTTTCTTT. It translates to CASSYSGKLLGTEAFF.

The V call is TRBV18, the J call TRBJ2-7; 7 nucleotides agree with TRBD1. Germline CDR1 and CDR2: KGHSH and LQKENI. The CDR3 runs to 14 residues. J was trimmed by 2 bases and V by 5 bases; bases with no gene match: 6. The CDR3 coding sequence is TGTGCCAGCTCAGTAACAGGGGTAACCTACGAGCAGTACTTC. Translating it yields CASSVTGVTYEQYF. Supplemented by reference TRBV18 and TRBJ2-7, the full variable domain reads NAGVMQNPRHLVRRRGQEARLRCSPMKGHSHVYWYRQLPEEGLKFMVYLQKENIIDESGMPKERFSAEFPKEGPSILRIQQVVRGDSAAYFCASSVTGVTYEQYFGPGTRLTVT.

The genes are TRBV7-9 and TRBJ2-6; 9 nucleotides match TRBD1. The V gene's germline CDR1 is SEHNR and CDR2 FQNEAQ (reference sequence). The CDR3 is made up of 17 amino acids. The trim removed 5 bases at V and 0 bases at J, leaving 5 bases unmatched. The CDR3 DNA is TGTGCCAGCAGCACCGGGACAGGGTTCTCTGGGGCCAACGTCCTGACTTTC. It yields the protein CASSTGTGFSGANVLTF.

The chain links TRBV6-1 to TRBJ2-1; D is undetermined. The germline V and J ends were trimmed by 6 bases and 5 bases, with 17 bases remaining between them. CDR3 length equals 15 residues. Germline CDR1 MNHNS, CDR2 SASEGT. CDR3 sequence reads: CASRETHNGNNEQFF. The CDR3 DNA follows: TGTGCCAGCAGGGAAACCCACAATGGCAACAATGAGCAGTTCTTC.

V usage is TRBV10-1 and J usage is TRBJ2-7, with TRBD2 matching over 9 bases. Per the germline V gene, CDR1 is WNHNN and CDR2 is SYGVQD (reference sequence). Trimming took 0 bases from V and 4 from J; bases not matched to a gene: 1. CDR3 length: 14 residues. The CDR3 sequence is CASSESGLAYEQYF. The CDR3 coding sequence is TGCGCCAGCAGTGAGTCCGGACTAGCGTACGAGCAGTACTTC.

The chain uses TRBV9 and TRBJ1-4, with 7 bases fitting TRBD1. V shed 0 bases, J shed 0 bases, and the junction held 5 bases outside the gene matches. This CDR3 has 17 amino acids. Germline V gene sequence: CDR1 SGDLS, CDR2 YYNGEE. The CDR3: CASSVGDSLATNEKLFF. The CDR3, as DNA: TGTGCCAGCAGCGTAGGGGACAGTTTAGCAACTAATGAAAAACTGTTTTTT.

The chain carries TRBV11-1 and TRBJ2-7; 11 bases agree with TRBD1. J lost 2 bases, V lost 6 bases, and 0 bases had no gene match. This CDR3 is built from 13 residues. Germline V gene data show CDR1 as SGHAT and CDR2 as FQDESV (reference sequence). The CDR3 DNA reads as TGTGCCAGCAGGGGACAGGGGGCCTACGAGCAGTACTTC. It is translated as CASRGQGAYEQYF.

This clone was detected a few times. V and J are TRBV19 and TRBJ1-1; D possibly corresponds to TRBD1 (6 bases). Germline-derived CDR1 and CDR2 are LNHDA and SQIVND (reference sequence). This CDR3 spans 14 amino acids. V was shortened by 6 bases and J by 4 bases, with 15 bases between the two germline ends. CDR3 sequence (DNA): TGTGCCAGTAGCACCCCCAGGGGAGTCACTGAAGCTTTCTTT. This sequence encodes CASSTPRGVTEAFF.

The chain recombines TRBV11-2 with TRBJ1-1; the D gene is possibly TRBD1 (5 bases). This CDR3 has 14 residues. V shed 4 bases and J shed 3 bases, with 12 bases lying between them. Germline CDR1 is SGHAT and CDR2 is FQNNGV. The CDR3 coding sequence is TGTGCCAGCAGCTCTGTAATGGGGGACACTGAAGCTTTCTTT. Its translation: CASSSVMGDTEAFF.

This sequence joins TRBV11-1 and TRBJ1-1, with D hard to call. The CDR3 is 14 residues long. Germline CDR1 and CDR2: SGHAT and FQDESV (reference sequence). V was shortened by 1 base and J by 1 base, with 7 bases between the two germline ends. Here the CDR3 DNA reads TGTGCCAGCAGCTTAGACGGTCAGAACACTGAAGCTTTCTTT. Protein sequence: CASSLDGQNTEAFF.